This TCR beta chain came from a study of T cells in Graves' hyperthyroidism and ophthalmopathy. This clonotype occurred a few times. No antigen is known for it. Per germline, CDR1 MDHEN and CDR2 SYDVKM. This CDR3 is built from 14 residues. V was pared by 6 bases and J by 4 bases, with 13 bases between. Study-wide results and limits: A model of 13 V-J features distinguished ophthalmopathy from stable hyperthyroidism. Peripheral blood also featured most of the thyroid clonotypes expanded above 0.001.

From RNA transcripts, TCR beta CDR3 regions were amplified. The HTBI set primed first-round TCR CDR3 RT-PCR. Using its own MiXCR run on the multiplex PCR reads, TCRdb lists one record per CDR3 protein. The table records about 500,000 distinct CDR3 sequences, 35% to 50% of them present only once. Source material: peripheral blood or thyroid tissue (not recorded which). The V gene is TRBV28, the J gene TRBJ1-3, with D possibly being TRBD1 (5 bases). The sequence derives from an adult woman with Graves' disease, either hyperthyroidism or ophthalmopathy (not recorded which). The CDR3 bases are TGTGCCAGCAGCCCGGGGGGAGGGGGAAACACCATATATTTT. Its protein product is CASSPGGGGNTIYF.